The 5 T cell receptor beta chains in this list originate from one sample, sequenced in a study of T cells in Graves' hyperthyroidism and ophthalmopathy (dated by TCRdb to between 2019 and 2020). Library generation was performed with multiplex PCR. These reads were obtained on an Illumina HiSeq 2000. Amplification of TCR beta CDR3 regions was carried out from RNA transcripts. For the first round of RT-PCR on the TCR CDR3, the HTBI primer set was used together with the Qiagen OneStep RT-PCR kit. Clones were called with MiXCR by TCRdb after fastp trimmed the public reads at Q25, and only in-frame beta chains were retained. Each entry is one CDR3 protein sequence, shown with its most common DNA and genes. Present in this sample are about half a million distinct CDR3 sequences, around 21% of which were seen just once. The ten largest clones take up around 27% of the sample. Sequencing was done on a sample of blood. Receptor source: a man younger than 30 with Graves' hyperthyroidism.

The rearrangement uses TRBV6-1 and TRBJ1-2; D not certain. The germline V gene has CDR1 MNHNS and CDR2 SASEGT. CDR3 length equals 13 residues. V was pared by 6 bases and J by 7 bases, with 15 bases between. The CDR3 here is CASSLDPVGGYTF. The CDR3 DNA sequence: TGTGCCAGCAGCCTCGACCCGGTGGGTGGCTACACCTTC.

The V gene is TRBV28, the J gene TRBJ2-7; TRBD2 matches 7 bases. The V gene end was trimmed by 4 bases and the J gene end by 4 bases; junction bases not matched to a gene: 7. Germline loops: CDR1 MDHEN, CDR2 SYDVKM. The CDR3 has 14 amino acids. CDR3 in DNA: TGTGCCAGCAGTTCCACTAGCGAAGCGTACGAGCAGTACTTC. Amino acids: CASSSTSEAYEQYF.

About this clonotype: This may arise from a read error, as a much more abundant clone is one base away. Likely a read error: the CDR3 ends without its conserved phenylalanine or tryptophan. This sequence joins TRBV20-1 and TRBJ1-1; tentative D call: TRBD1 (5 bases). Germline assignment: CDR1 DFQATT and CDR2 SNEGSKA (reference sequence). Trimming removed 6 bases from V and 2 bases from J, with 13 bases in between. CDR3 size: 13 residues. For the CDR3, the DNA is TGCAGTGCCACGGGACGGAGAAACACTGAAGCTTTCTTG. It specifies CSATGRRNTEAFL.

This clonotype was seen at least ten times. The rearrangement links TRBV27 to TRBJ2-5; 12 bases are a match to TRBD2. V dropped 2 bases and J dropped 5; count of bases not matched to a gene: 6. This CDR3 has 16 residues. Germline CDR1 and CDR2: MNHEY and SMNVEV (reference sequence). The CDR3: CASSLITSGGPETQYF. CDR3 DNA: TGTGCCAGCAGTTTAATCACTAGCGGGGGGCCGGAGACCCAGTACTTC.

This clonotype was seen at least ten times. This chain uses TRBV12-3 or TRBV12-4 with TRBJ2-2; 7 bases agree with TRBD1. Unmatched junction bases numbered 4, after V lost 5 bases and J lost 4 bases. CDR3 length: 14 residues. For the CDR3, the DNA is TGTGCCAGCAGTACAGGGGTGGTCACCGGGGAGCTGTTTTTT. Amino acid sequence: CASSTGVVTGELFF.